Each of the 5 T cell receptor beta chains below was sequenced from the same sample in a study of long-term antiretroviral therapy in people with HIV. Sequencing used immunoSEQ v3.0 at survey level. Profiling relied on immunoSEQ multiplex PCR, and the TCRdb table lists in-frame clones only, not all of them. The table records 30,000 or so clones, more than 75% of them present only once. The sample consisted of unsorted PBMCs, taken 0.5 years after starting antiretroviral therapy. These receptors came from a woman aged 18-30 years with HIV.

This rearrangement joins TRBV6-5 to TRBJ1-3; unclear D gene. CDR3 size: 13 residues. The germline V gene has CDR1 MNHEY and CDR2 SVGAGI. V gave up 4 bases and J gave up 3 bases, with 7 bases separating them. CDR3 DNA sequence: TGTGCCAGCAGTTCCGGGGTTGGAAACACCATATATTTT. Translating gives CASSSGVGNTIYF.

The chain links TRBV5-1 to TRBJ2-7, with a tentative D call TRBD1 (5 bases). The CDR3 runs 15 residues. Trimming shortened V by 0 bases and J by 0 bases, and 10 bases separated the two germline ends. CDR1 is SGHRS and CDR2 is YFSETQ in the germline V gene. Written as DNA, the CDR3 is TGCGCCAGCAGCTTGGAGAGCAGGGCCTCCTACGAGCAGTACTTC. It translates to CASSLESRASYEQYF.

This rearrangement joins TRBV2 to TRBJ1-5, with 8 nucleotides matching TRBD1. This CDR3 spans 15 amino acids. After removal of 8 bases from V and 3 bases from J, the junction contained 9 bases not matched to a gene. The V gene's germline CDR1 is SNHLY and CDR2 FYNNEI. The CDR3 loop is CASGAGGDDNQPQHF. The CDR3 region has the DNA TGTGCCAGCGGGGCAGGGGGCGATGACAATCAGCCCCAGCATTTT.

The J gene is TRBJ2-7, the V gene TRBV6-6, with D maybe TRBD2 (5 bases). The CDR3 extends over 12 amino acids. Deletions cut 5 bases from V and 3 bases from J, with 8 bases between. CDR1 is MNHNY and CDR2 is SVGAGI in the germline V gene (reference sequence). The CDR3 here is CASSAGGYEQYF. CDR3 coding DNA: TGTGCCAGCAGTGCCGGAGGCTACGAGCAGTACTTC.

Here the CDR3 reads CASNPLSGSSYNEQFF. For the CDR3, the DNA is TGTGCCAGCAACCCTCTTAGCGGGAGCTCCTACAATGAGCAGTTCTTC. The chain employs TRBV11-3 and TRBJ2-1; TRBD2 aligns across 9 bases. The CDR3 has 16 amino acids. Germline V lookup: CDR1 SGHNT, CDR2 YENEEA. J was trimmed by 0 bases and V by 7 bases; bases with no gene match: 7.